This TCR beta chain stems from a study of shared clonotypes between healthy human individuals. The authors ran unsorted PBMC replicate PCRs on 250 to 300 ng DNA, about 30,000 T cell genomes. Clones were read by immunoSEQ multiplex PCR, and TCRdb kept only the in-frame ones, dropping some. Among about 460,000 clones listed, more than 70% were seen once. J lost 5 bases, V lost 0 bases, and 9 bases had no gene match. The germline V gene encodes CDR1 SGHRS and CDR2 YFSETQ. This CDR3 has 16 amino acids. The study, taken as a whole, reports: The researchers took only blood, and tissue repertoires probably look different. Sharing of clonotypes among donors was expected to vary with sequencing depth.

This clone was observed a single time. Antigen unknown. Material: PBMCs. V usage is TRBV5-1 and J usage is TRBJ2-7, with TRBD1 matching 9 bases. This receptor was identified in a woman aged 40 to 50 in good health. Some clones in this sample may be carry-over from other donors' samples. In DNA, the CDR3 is TGCGCCAGCAGCTTGGCGACGGACAGGGGAGGAGACGAGCAGTACTTC. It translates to CASSLATDRGGDEQYF.